These 21 T cell receptor beta chains were all obtained from the same sample, sequenced in a study of shared clonotypes between healthy human individuals. Positively selected for CCR7, the CD45RO-negative cells used as naive CD8 cells excluded terminally differentiated effector memory CD45RA+ cells. Profiling relied on immunoSEQ multiplex PCR, and the TCRdb table lists in-frame clones only, not all of them. The repertoire holds around 1.9 million clones, with 85% to 95% as singletons. The source material was naive CD8+ T cells from PBMCs. These receptors came from a man aged 18-30 years in good health. Some clones in this sample may be carry-over from other donors' samples.

The chain carries TRBV28 and TRBJ1-1; D perhaps matches TRBD1 (5 bases). Between the trimmed V and J ends, which lost 6 bases and 4 bases, there was a span of 18 bases. In germline, CDR1 is MDHEN, CDR2 SYDVKM. The CDR3 length is 15 residues. DNA of the CDR3: TGTGCCAGCAGCCCTCGGGACGGGTCAGGCACTGAAGCTTTCTTT. As protein: CASSPRDGSGTEAFF.

This clone came up once. This rearrangement joins TRBV6-5 to TRBJ2-7; D uncertain. This CDR3 is 13 amino acids long. Trimming shortened V by 5 bases and J by 5 bases, and 13 bases separated the two germline ends. Germline lookup yields CDR1 MNHEY and CDR2 SVGAGI. The CDR3 is CASSDWQANEQYF. The CDR3 DNA reads TGTGCCAGCAGTGACTGGCAAGCCAACGAGCAGTACTTC.

A word on this clone: The same CDR3 is also encoded by other DNA sequences in this sample. This sequence joins TRBV7-6 and TRBJ1-1; D is unresolved. CDR1 is SGHVS and CDR2 is FNYEAQ in the germline V gene. V shed 4 bases and J shed 0 bases, with 6 bases lying between them. CDR3 size: 13 residues. The CDR3 nucleotides are TGTGCCAGCAGCTCAGGACTGAACACTGAAGCTTTCTTT. This sequence encodes CASSSGLNTEAFF.

The chain combines TRBV12-5 with TRBJ2-1; TRBD2 might be the D (6 bases). Per the germline V gene, CDR1 is LGHNT and CDR2 is FRNRAP. The CDR3 is 14 residues long. The V end lost 3 bases, the J end lost 6 bases, and 12 bases lay between the germline ends. CDR3 amino acids: CASGFAQGGNEQFF. CDR3 bases: TGTGCTAGTGGTTTTGCTCAGGGAGGCAATGAGCAGTTCTTC.

The chain recombines TRBV9 with TRBJ1-1; tentatively, D is TRBD1 (5 bases). From germline, CDR1 is SGDLS and CDR2 YYNGEE. Deletions cut 0 bases from V and 6 bases from J, with 12 bases between. The CDR3 sequence is 14 residues long. The CDR3 nucleotides are TGTGCCAGCAGCGTAGCTATCAGGGAGGCTGAAGCTTTCTTT. Amino acid sequence: CASSVAIREAEAFF.

The V call is TRBV7-2, the J call TRBJ2-2; D is unclear. This CDR3 spans 15 amino acids. CDR1 is SGHTA, CDR2 FQGNSA, per germline. Deletions cut 7 bases from V and 4 bases from J, with 16 bases between. The CDR3 reads CASTYERMGTGELFF. Written as DNA, the CDR3 is TGTGCCAGCACCTATGAGAGGATGGGCACCGGGGAGCTGTTTTTT.

J is TRBJ2-1 and V is TRBV14, with TRBD2 matching 8 bases. CDR3 length: 15 amino acids. After removal of 3 bases from V and 4 bases from J, the junction contained 5 bases not matched to a gene. Germline CDR1 and CDR2: SGHDN and FVKESK. This CDR3 reads CASSQVAGRYNEQFF. DNA of the CDR3: TGTGCCAGCAGCCAGGTAGCGGGACGATACAATGAGCAGTTCTTC.

CDR3 region: CASSELLEWEDEKLFF. CDR3 DNA sequence: TGCGCCAGCAGTGAGTTACTGGAATGGGAGGATGAAAAACTGTTTTTT. The chain carries TRBV10-2 and TRBJ1-4; no firm D call. Looked up from germline, CDR1 is WSHSY and CDR2 is SAAADI. The CDR3 consists of 16 residues. The V end was cut by 1 base, the J end by 6 bases, with 15 bases between.

For this clone: Additional DNA sequences in this sample encode the identical CDR3. The chain combines TRBV7-3 with TRBJ2-7; perhaps TRBD2 as D (5 bases). The CDR3 consists of 13 residues. CDR1 SGHTA and CDR2 FQGTGA come from the germline V gene. The ends were cut back, 2 bases at V and 4 bases at J, with 9 bases in the middle. DNA for the CDR3: TGTGCCAGCAGCTTATCGGGAAGTTACGAGCAGTACTTC. This codes for CASSLSGSYEQYF.

The chain recombines TRBV15 with TRBJ2-7; D is unresolved. The CDR3 spans 16 residues. Germline lookup yields CDR1 LNHNV and CDR2 YYDKDF (reference sequence). Trimming cost V 1 base and J 3 bases, with 16 bases left between them. The CDR3 loop reads CATSRALSAELYEQYF. In DNA form, the CDR3 reads TGTGCCACCAGCAGAGCCCTATCCGCGGAGCTCTACGAGCAGTACTTC.

The genes are TRBV4-3 and TRBJ1-3; D possibly corresponds to TRBD1 (5 bases). The germline V and J ends were trimmed by 4 bases and 4 bases, with 23 bases remaining between them. CDR3 length: 18 amino acids. CDR1 and CDR2 (germline): LGHNA, YSLEER. The CDR3 region is CASSRTQLPLDQGNTIYF. CDR3 nucleotides: TGCGCCAGCAGCCGGACACAACTGCCCCTCGATCAAGGAAACACCATATATTTT.

A single count supports this clone. The chain carries TRBV27 and TRBJ1-2; 8 bases line up with TRBD1. V trimming: 4 bases; J trimming: 8 bases; junction bases outside the gene matches: 15. Per the germline V gene, CDR1 is MNHEY and CDR2 is SMNVEV (reference sequence). The CDR3 is 16 residues long. The chain's CDR3 is CASSYDHQGALGGYTF. CDR3 bases: TGTGCCAGCAGTTACGACCACCAGGGGGCTCTTGGGGGCTACACCTTC.

The chain is built from TRBV2 and TRBJ1-5; a weak D match, TRBD1 (6 bases). This CDR3 contains 17 residues. The germline CDR1 and CDR2 sequences are SNHLY and FYNNEI. The V and J ends lost 0 bases and 8 bases respectively, with 20 bases between them. This CDR3 is CASSEAPFDRSGKPQHF. The CDR3 DNA reads as TGTGCCAGCAGTGAAGCCCCGTTCGACAGGTCAGGAAAGCCCCAGCATTTT. The full variable domain, its missing parts supplied by reference TRBV2 and TRBJ1-5, is EPEVTQTPSHQVTQMGQEVILRCVPISNHLYFYWYRQILGQKVEFLVSFYNNEISEKSEIFDDQFSVERPDGSNFTLKIRSTKLEDSAMYFCASSEAPFDRSGKPQHFGDGTRLSIL.

V is TRBV27 and J is TRBJ2-1, with 11 positions matching TRBD2. There are 15 residues in the CDR3. With 6 bases clipped from V and 5 bases from J, the junction kept 6 bases outside the gene matches. Germline loops: CDR1 MNHEY, CDR2 SMNVEV (reference sequence). CDR3 residues: CASRQLAGVDNEQFF. CDR3 bases: TGTGCCAGCAGGCAACTAGCGGGAGTAGACAATGAGCAGTTCTTC.

A remark on this clone: Distinct nucleotide sequences in the sample also encode this CDR3. This rearrangement joins TRBV7-6 to TRBJ2-1, with a possible D match to TRBD1 (5 bases). This CDR3 comprises 15 residues. Germline CDR1 reads SGHVS; CDR2 reads FNYEAQ. Trimming cost V 1 base and J 0 bases, with 7 bases left between them. CDR3 in amino acids: CASSLGGVSYNEQFF. The CDR3, as DNA: TGTGCCAGCAGCTTAGGGGGCGTCTCCTACAATGAGCAGTTCTTC.

This chain joins TRBV4-1 and TRBJ1-5; tentative D call: TRBD1 (6 bases). The V gene lost 4 bases and the J gene lost 5 bases, with 12 bases spanning the gap. Per the germline V gene, CDR1 is MGHRA and CDR2 is YSYEKL. This CDR3 is built from 14 residues. Written as DNA, the CDR3 is TGCGCCAGCAGCCTCCGGGCAGGGGATCAGCCCCAGCATTTT. Encoded protein: CASSLRAGDQPQHF.

The J gene is TRBJ2-7, the V gene TRBV10-3, with 14 positions matching TRBD2. The CDR3 runs to 16 residues. Germline CDR1 and CDR2: ENHRY and SYGVKD. V trimming: 3 bases; J trimming: 4 bases; junction bases outside the gene matches: 5. The CDR3 region has the DNA TGTGCCATCAGTGACGGTGGGACTAGCGGGAGTTACGAGCAGTACTTC. This codes for CAISDGGTSGSYEQYF.

The CDR3 is CASSQGGGRGYTF. The CDR3 DNA sequence: TGCGCCAGCAGCCAAGGAGGGGGGCGCGGCTACACCTTC. V gene TRBV4-3 combines with J gene TRBJ1-2; tentatively, D is TRBD1 (6 bases). The CDR3 has 13 residues. Germline V CDR1 and CDR2: LGHNA, YSLEER. Trimming stripped 1 base from V and 8 bases from J, with 11 bases between.

This chain uses TRBV19 with TRBJ2-1; 7 nucleotides align to TRBD2. The CDR3 is 17 amino acids. Germline V CDR1 and CDR2: LNHDA, SQIVND (reference sequence). V shed 10 bases, J shed 0 bases, and the junction held 15 bases outside the gene matches. The CDR3 region is CATKTGAGSSSYNEQFF. The CDR3 region has the DNA TGTGCCACCAAAACGGGAGCGGGATCAAGCTCCTACAATGAGCAGTTCTTC. Looking up the rest from reference TRBV19 and TRBJ2-1 gives the full variable domain: DGGITQSPKYLFRKEGQNVTLSCEQNLNHDAMYWYRQDPGQGLRLIYYSQIVNDFQKGDIAEGYSVSREKKESFPLTVTSAQKNPTAFYLCATKTGAGSSSYNEQFFGPGTRLTVL.

CDR3 amino acids: CASSWRESGTEAFF. CDR3 coding DNA: TGTGCCAGCAGTTGGAGGGAGTCGGGCACTGAAGCTTTCTTT. This sequence joins TRBV27 and TRBJ1-1; D not certain. The V gene lost 4 bases and the J gene lost 4 bases, with 13 bases spanning the gap. This CDR3 has 14 amino acids. Germline V gene lookup returns CDR1 MNHEY and CDR2 SMNVEV (reference sequence).

This chain uses TRBV18 with TRBJ2-7; no clear D. Germline V CDR1 and CDR2: KGHSH, LQKENI. This CDR3 spans 14 amino acids. V shed 3 bases and J shed 0 bases, with 9 bases lying between them. The CDR3 region is CASSPERYSYEQYF. The CDR3 nucleotides are TGTGCCAGCTCACCGGAACGGTACTCCTACGAGCAGTACTTC.